The clone carrying this TCR beta chain was observed many times. What it binds is unknown. The record originates from a study of CD8 T cells in ankylosing spondylitis. Study-level findings and limits: Prior literature has documented some motif variants in synovial fluid and blood from reactive arthritis. Relatively rare in peripheral blood, disease-linked clones were also CD8+. Blood of patients with ankylosing spondylitis appeared to be characterized by a TCR beta motif of 8 or 9 highly homologous variants.

CDR1 and CDR2 (germline): KGHDR, SFDVKD. Deletions cut 4 bases from V and 4 bases from J, with 15 bases between. CDR3 length: 16 amino acids. Preparation of TCR beta libraries was done by quantitative 5'-RACE with molecular barcodes. TCRdb independently ran MiXCR on the 5' RACE reads; one entry per CDR3 protein. This table holds 300,000 to 350,000 distinct CDR3 sequences, under 14% found once. The sample taken for sequencing was blood, either unsorted or a sorted T cell fraction (not recorded which). The clonotype was recovered from a female donor with ankylosing spondylitis or in good health (not recorded which). This chain links TRBV24-1 with TRBJ2-2; D gene ambiguous. CDR3 sequence (DNA): TGTGCCACCAGTGACTCGACGCTGACACCCACCGGGGAGCTGTTTTTT. This gives the protein CATSDSTLTPTGELFF.